These 3 T cell receptor beta chains originate from one sample sequenced in a study of post-analysis software for immune sequencing data (dated by TCRdb to between 2014 and 2017). Library preparation was by PCR. The run used an Illumina HiSeq 2500. To reduce PCR and sequencing biases, unique molecular identifiers were incorporated into the TCR beta cDNA libraries. TCRdb itself trimmed the public reads at Q25 with fastp, ran MiXCR and retained productive beta chains. Rows merge per CDR3 protein into single entries with the most common DNA and genes. Within this sample are roughly 540,000 distinct CDR3 sequences, with roughly 34% of them counted one time only. Around 6.1% of the sample lies in the top ten. Results the study describes overall, beyond this receptor: Roughly 5 TRBV segments, including TRBV5-6, TRBV5-1 and TRBV20-1, were significantly more frequent in patients than controls.

Antigens for these TCRs are unknown. The sample consisted of blood. These receptors originate from a girl aged 2 to 17 with multiple sclerosis.

Written as DNA, the CDR3 is TGTGCCAGCAGTTACGGGGGACTAGCGGGGCCCGGGGAGCTGTTTTTT. This gives the protein CASSYGGLAGPGELFF. This rearrangement joins TRBV6-5 to TRBJ2-2, with 13 bases identical to TRBD2. CDR3 length equals 16 residues. V lost 2 bases, J lost 6 bases, and 3 bases stayed unmatched. Germline CDR1 MNHEY, CDR2 SVGAGI.

The chain recombines TRBV20-1 with TRBJ2-3; D call uncertain. V was trimmed by 0 bases and J by 2 bases, leaving 9 bases between them. Germline lookup yields CDR1 DFQATT and CDR2 SNEGSKA (reference sequence). The CDR3 is made up of 14 amino acids. The CDR3 region is CSAREGSHTDTQYF. For the CDR3, the DNA is TGCAGTGCTAGAGAGGGCAGCCACACAGATACGCAGTATTTT.

This clonotype turned up a few times. The chain combines TRBV10-3 with TRBJ2-3; no firm D call. Germline CDR1 is ENHRY and CDR2 is SYGVKD. The V and J ends lost 2 bases and 4 bases respectively, with 13 bases between them. This CDR3 is 15 amino acids long. Here the CDR3 DNA reads TGTGCCATCAGTGAGACACGGAGTCCCCCAGATACGCAGTATTTT. It is translated as CAISETRSPPDTQYF.